The clone carrying this T cell receptor beta chain was recorded many times. What it binds is unknown. The sample belongs to a study of T cells in Graves' hyperthyroidism and ophthalmopathy. Study outcomes and limitations: A model using 13 V-J features told ophthalmopathy apart from stable hyperthyroidism. Blood shared most expanded thyroid clonotypes above 0.001.

What was amplified from RNA transcripts were TCR beta CDR3 regions. The HTBI primer set served for first-round RT-PCR of the TCR CDR3. TCRdb re-analysed the multiplex PCR reads in MiXCR, keeping a single row per CDR3 protein. The sample lists hundreds of thousands of distinct CDR3 sequences; 18% were seen once. Lactation, pregnancy, other autoimmune disease or uncontrolled infection excluded patients. The specimen sequenced was blood. The source is a woman aged 50 to 65 with Graves' hyperthyroidism that later progressed to Graves' ophthalmopathy.

CDR3: CASSLAAGSNYGYTF. The CDR3 bases are TGTGCCAGCAGCTTAGCTGCAGGGAGCAACTATGGCTACACCTTC. This chain joins TRBV7-9 and TRBJ1-2; D is possibly TRBD1 (5 bases). The V end lost 0 bases, the J end lost 2 bases, and 10 bases lay between the germline ends. CDR3 size: 15 residues. Germline values: CDR1 SEHNR, CDR2 FQNEAQ (reference sequence).